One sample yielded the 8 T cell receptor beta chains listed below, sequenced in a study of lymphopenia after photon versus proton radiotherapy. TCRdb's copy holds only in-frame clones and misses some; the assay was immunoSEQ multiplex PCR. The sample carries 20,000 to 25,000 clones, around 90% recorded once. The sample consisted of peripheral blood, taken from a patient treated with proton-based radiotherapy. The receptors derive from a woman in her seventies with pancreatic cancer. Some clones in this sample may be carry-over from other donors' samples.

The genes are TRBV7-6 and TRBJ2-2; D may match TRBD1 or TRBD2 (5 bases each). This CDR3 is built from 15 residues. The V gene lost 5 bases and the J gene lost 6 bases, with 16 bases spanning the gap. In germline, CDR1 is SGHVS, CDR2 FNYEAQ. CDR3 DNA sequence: TGTGCCAGCAGCCTCACGAGGGGTCGCCCCGGGGAGCTGTTTTTT. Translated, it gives CASSLTRGRPGELFF.

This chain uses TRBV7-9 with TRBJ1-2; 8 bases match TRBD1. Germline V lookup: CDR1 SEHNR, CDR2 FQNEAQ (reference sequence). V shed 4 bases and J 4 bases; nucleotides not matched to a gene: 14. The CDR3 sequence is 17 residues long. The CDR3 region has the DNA TGTGCCAGCAGCTCTGACCGGACAGGGCCGGGATCCTATGGCTACACCTTC. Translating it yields CASSSDRTGPGSYGYTF.

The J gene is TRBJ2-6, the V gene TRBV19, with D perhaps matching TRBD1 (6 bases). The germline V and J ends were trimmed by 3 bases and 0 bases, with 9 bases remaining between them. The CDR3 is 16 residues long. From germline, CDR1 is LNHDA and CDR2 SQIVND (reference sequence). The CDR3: CASSMDSSSGANVLTF. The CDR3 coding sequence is TGTGCCAGTAGTATGGACAGTAGCTCTGGGGCCAACGTCCTGACTTTC.

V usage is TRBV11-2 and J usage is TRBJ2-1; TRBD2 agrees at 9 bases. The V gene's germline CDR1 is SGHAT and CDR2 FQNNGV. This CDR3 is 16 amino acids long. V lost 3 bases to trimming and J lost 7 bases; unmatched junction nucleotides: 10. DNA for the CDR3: TGTGCCAGCAGCTTTATAGGCGGGAGGGCCGAGAATGAGCAGTTCTTC. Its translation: CASSFIGGRAENEQFF.

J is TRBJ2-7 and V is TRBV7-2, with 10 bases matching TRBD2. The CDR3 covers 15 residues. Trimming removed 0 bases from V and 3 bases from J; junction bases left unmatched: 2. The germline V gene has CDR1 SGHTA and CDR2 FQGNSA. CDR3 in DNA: TGTGCCAGCAGCTTAGCGCCTAGCGGGGGCTACGAGCAGTACTTC. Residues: CASSLAPSGGYEQYF. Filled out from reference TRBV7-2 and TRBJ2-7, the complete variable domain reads GAGVSQSPSNKVTEKGKDVELRCDPISGHTALYWYRQSLGQGLEFLIYFQGNSAPDKSGLPSDRFSAERTGGSVSTLTIQRTQQEDSAVYLCASSLAPSGGYEQYFGPGTRLTVT.

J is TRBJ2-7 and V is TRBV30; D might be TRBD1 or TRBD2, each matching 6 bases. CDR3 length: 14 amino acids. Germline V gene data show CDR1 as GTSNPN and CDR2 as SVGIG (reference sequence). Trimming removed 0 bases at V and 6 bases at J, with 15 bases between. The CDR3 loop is CAWSVFRGPTEQYF. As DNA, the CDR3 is TGTGCCTGGAGTGTATTCCGGGGGCCTACCGAGCAGTACTTC. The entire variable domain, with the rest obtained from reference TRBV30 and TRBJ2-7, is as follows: SQTIHQWPATLVQPVGSPLSLECTVEGTSNPNLYWYRQAAGRGLQLLFYSVGIGQISSEVPQNLSASRPQDRQFILSSKKLLLSDSGFYLCAWSVFRGPTEQYFGPGTRLTVT.

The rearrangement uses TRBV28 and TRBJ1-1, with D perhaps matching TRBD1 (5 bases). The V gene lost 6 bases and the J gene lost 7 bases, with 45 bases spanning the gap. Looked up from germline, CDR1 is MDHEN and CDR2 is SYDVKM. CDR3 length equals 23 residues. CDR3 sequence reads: CASSHIRASRSASPGGDFSEAFF. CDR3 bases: TGTGCCAGCAGCCACATTAGGGCCTCAAGATCTGCCAGCCCCGGGGGGGATTTTAGTGAAGCTTTCTTT.

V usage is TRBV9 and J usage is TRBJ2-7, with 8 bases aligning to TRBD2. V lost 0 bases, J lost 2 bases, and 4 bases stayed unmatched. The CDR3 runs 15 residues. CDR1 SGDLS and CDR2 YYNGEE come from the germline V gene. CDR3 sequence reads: CASSVGTSGAYEQYF. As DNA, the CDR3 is TGTGCCAGCAGCGTAGGAACTAGCGGTGCCTACGAGCAGTACTTC. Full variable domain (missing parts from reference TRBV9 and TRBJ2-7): DSGVTQTPKHLITATGQRVTLRCSPRSGDLSVYWYQQSLDQGLQFLIQYYNGEERAKGNILERFSAQQFPDLHSELNLSSLELGDSALYFCASSVGTSGAYEQYFGPGTRLTVT.